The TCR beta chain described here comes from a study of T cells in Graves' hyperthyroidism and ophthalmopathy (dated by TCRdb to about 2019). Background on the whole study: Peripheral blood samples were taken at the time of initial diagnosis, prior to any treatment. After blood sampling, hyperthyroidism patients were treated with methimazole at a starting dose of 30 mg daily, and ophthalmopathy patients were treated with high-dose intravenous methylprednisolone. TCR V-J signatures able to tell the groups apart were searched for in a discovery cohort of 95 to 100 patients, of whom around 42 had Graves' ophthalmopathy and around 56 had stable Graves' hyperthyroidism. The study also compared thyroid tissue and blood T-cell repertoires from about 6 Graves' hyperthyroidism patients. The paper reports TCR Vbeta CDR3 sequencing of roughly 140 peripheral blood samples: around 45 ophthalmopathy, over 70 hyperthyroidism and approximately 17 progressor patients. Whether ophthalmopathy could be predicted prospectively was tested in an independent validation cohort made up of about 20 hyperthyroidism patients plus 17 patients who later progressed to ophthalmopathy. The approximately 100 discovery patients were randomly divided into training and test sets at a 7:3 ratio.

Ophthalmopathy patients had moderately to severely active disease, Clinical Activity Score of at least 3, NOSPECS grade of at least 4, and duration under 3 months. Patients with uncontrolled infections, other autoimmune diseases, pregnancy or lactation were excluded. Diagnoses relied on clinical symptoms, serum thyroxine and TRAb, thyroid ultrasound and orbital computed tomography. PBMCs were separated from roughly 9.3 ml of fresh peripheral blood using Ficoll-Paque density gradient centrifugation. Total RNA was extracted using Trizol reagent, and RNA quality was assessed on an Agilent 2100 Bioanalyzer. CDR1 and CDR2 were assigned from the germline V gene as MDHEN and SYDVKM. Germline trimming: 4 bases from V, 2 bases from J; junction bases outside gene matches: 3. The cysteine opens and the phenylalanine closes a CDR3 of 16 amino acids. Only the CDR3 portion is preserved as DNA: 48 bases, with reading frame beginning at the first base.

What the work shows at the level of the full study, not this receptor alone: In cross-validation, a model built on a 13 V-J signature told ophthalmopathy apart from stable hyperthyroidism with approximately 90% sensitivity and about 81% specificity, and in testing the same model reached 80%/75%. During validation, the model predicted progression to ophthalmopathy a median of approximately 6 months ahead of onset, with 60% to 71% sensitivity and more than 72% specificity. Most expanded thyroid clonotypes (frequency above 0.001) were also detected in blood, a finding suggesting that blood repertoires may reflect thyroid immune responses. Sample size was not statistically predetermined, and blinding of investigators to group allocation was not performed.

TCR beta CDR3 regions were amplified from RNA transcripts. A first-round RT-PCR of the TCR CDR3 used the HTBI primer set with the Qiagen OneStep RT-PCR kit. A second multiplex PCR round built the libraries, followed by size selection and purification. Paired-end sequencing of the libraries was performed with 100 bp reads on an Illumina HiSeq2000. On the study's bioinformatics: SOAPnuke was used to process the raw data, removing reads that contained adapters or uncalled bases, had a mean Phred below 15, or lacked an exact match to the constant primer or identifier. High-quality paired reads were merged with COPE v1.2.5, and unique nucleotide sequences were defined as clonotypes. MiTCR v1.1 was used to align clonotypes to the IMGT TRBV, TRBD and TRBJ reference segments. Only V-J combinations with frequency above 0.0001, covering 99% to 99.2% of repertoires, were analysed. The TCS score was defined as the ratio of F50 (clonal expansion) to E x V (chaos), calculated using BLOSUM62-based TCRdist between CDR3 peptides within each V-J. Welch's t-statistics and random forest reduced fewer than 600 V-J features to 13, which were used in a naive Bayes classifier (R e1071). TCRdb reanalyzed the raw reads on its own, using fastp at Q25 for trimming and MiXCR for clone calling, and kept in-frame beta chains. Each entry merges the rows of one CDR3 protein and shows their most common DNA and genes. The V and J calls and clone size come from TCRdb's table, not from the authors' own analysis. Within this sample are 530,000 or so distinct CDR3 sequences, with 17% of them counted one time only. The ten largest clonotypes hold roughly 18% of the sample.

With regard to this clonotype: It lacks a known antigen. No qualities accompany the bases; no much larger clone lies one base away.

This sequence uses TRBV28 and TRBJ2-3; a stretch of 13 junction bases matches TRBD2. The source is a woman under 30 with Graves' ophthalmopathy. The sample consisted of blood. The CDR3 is CASSSGLAGLTDTQYF. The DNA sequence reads TGTGCCAGCAGTTCGGGACTAGCGGGACTCACAGATACGCAGTATTTT.